The entry below gives a single T cell receptor beta chain sequence along with its context. This record belongs to a study of T cell changes during pregnancy in multiple sclerosis. The assay was immunoSEQ multiplex PCR, and TCRdb's table has in-frame clones only and misses some. The table lists roughly 29,000 clones, approximately 90% of them singletons. The receptor was derived from a female donor in good health, enrolled as a control in a pregnancy study. The sample consisted of CD4+ T cells from peripheral blood mononuclear cells, taken in the first trimester of pregnancy.

The CDR3 DNA sequence: TGTGCCAGCAGTGAATCCCGGGTTGTGGCCCAGCCCCAGCATTTT. Its translation is CASSESRVVAQPQHF. The rearrangement uses TRBV25-1 and TRBJ1-5, with D unresolved. V lost 1 base to trimming and J lost 7 bases, with 14 bases between them. The CDR3 spans 15 residues. From germline, CDR1 is MGHDK and CDR2 SYGVNS.